This T cell receptor beta chain derives from a study of cytomegalovirus exposure and HLA in healthy donors. Study-level information: The 90 to 150 validation repertoires matched the roughly 700 first-cohort repertoires in platform, a later analysis reported.

The donors were members of the validation cohort comprising approximately 120 subjects, separate from the roughly 700-subject first cohort. Whole-study findings and limits: Reported results showed that the classifier diagnosed cytomegalovirus status with high specificity and sensitivity.

Repertoires were generated with immunoSEQ multiplex PCR, while TCRdb's copy carries only in-frame clones and drops some. The table records 280,000 or so clones, around 87% of them present only once. The CDR3 runs to 16 residues. V shed 2 bases, J shed 4 bases, and the junction held 10 bases outside the gene matches. Per the germline V gene, CDR1 is SGDLS and CDR2 is YYNGEE. Notes on this clone: Its matching antigen is unknown.

The receptor was isolated from a woman between 18 and 29 years old in good health and CMV-seronegative. Sequencing was done on a sample of PBMCs. This chain joins TRBV9 and TRBJ2-5; 8 bases are a match to TRBD2. The CDR3 protein is CASSVWGRAGGETQYF. In DNA form, the CDR3 reads TGTGCCAGCAGCGTCTGGGGGAGGGCGGGGGGAGAGACCCAGTACTTC.